The TCR beta chain described here comes from a study of cytomegalovirus exposure and HLA in healthy donors. Primers included in the PCR were 60 Vbeta and 13 Jbeta primers. The repertoire was sequenced with immunoSEQ multiplex PCR; TCRdb's copy has only in-frame clones and lacks some. This repertoire includes tens of thousands of clones. CDR3 size: 14 residues. Per the germline V gene, CDR1 is MNHEY and CDR2 is SVGAGI. On this clone: What it binds is not known. The junction and the germline gene differ at one end; a read error may be behind it.

Study findings and constraints: An assumption of roughly uniform sequencing depth across donors underlay the presence/absence analyses. It was reported that TCR beta sequences correctly inferred the HLA-A and HLA-B alleles for most subjects. Earlier results showed most TCR beta V segments being productive about 87% or about 30% of the time. Reportedly, cytomegalovirus status was diagnosed with high sensitivity and specificity.

This chain links TRBV6-5 with TRBJ2-7, with 8 bases lining up with TRBD1. The TCR was taken from a female donor in good health and CMV-seropositive. The sequenced sample consisted of PBMCs. CDR3 loop: CASSYGQGPYEQYF. Written as DNA, the CDR3 is TGTGCCAGCAGTTACGGACAGGGTCCCTATGAGCAGTACTTC.